The rows below give T cell receptor beta chains drawn from one sample of a study of cytomegalovirus exposure and HLA in healthy donors. The assay was immunoSEQ multiplex PCR, and TCRdb's table has in-frame clones only and misses some. This sample has approximately 120,000 clones; roughly 77% occur once, and the top ten carry roughly 0.99%. Sequencing input: PBMCs. The receptors derive from a woman aged 30 to 39 in good health and CMV-seronegative. CDR3s include the opening cysteine and the closing phenylalanine or tryptophan. A D gene is named only where the DNA matches it firmly. Only part of the rows carry a size: once, few, many, or a class if the clone is expanded.

>TRBV11-2|TRBJ2-1|NA|TRBD2
CASSLRLAVNEQFF
TGTGCCAGCAGCTTAAGACTAGCGGTTAATGAGCAGTTCTTC
>TRBV27|TRBJ2-5|NA|TRBD1
CASSPIYRGVETQYF
TGTGCCAGCAGTCCTATCTACAGGGGGGTGGAGACCCAGTACTTC
>TRBV2|TRBJ2-7|few|TRBD1
CASRGPPGQGRGEQYF
TGTGCCAGCAGAGGACCTCCGGGACAGGGAAGAGGAGAGCAGTACTTC
>TRBV6-5|TRBJ2-1|NA|NA
CASSLSSLNEQFF
TGTGCCAGCAGCCTATCGTCCCTCAATGAGCAGTTCTTC
>TRBV30|TRBJ1-6|NA|NA
CAWTHRGQYNSPLHF
TGTGCCTGGACCCATCGAGGACAGTATAATTCACCCCTCCACTTT
>TRBV5-1|TRBJ2-3|NA|TRBD1
CASSVTGEPTDTQYF
TGCGCCAGCAGCGTGACAGGGGAACCCACAGATACGCAGTATTTT
>TRBV7-2|TRBJ1-4|few|TRBD1
CASSPDRITNEKLFF
TGTGCCAGCAGCCCGGACAGGATTACTAATGAAAAACTGTTTTTT
>TRBV19|TRBJ2-5|NA|NA
CASSIGLVGQTQYF
TGTGCCAGTAGTATCGGCCTTGTGGGGCAGACCCAGTACTTC
>TRBV4-2|TRBJ2-1|NA|NA
CASSPGQSSYNEQFF
TGTGCCAGCAGCCCTGGACAGAGCTCCTACAATGAGCAGTTCTTC
>TRBV7-8|TRBJ1-2|few|TRBD1
CASSSGTGFNYGYTF
TGTGCCAGCAGTTCCGGGACAGGGTTTAACTATGGCTACACCTTC
>TRBV30|TRBJ2-2|NA|NA
CAWRPPGSGWTGELFF
TGTGCCTGGAGGCCTCCGGGATCGGGCTGGACCGGGGAGCTGTTTTTT
>TRBV11-1|TRBJ1-1|NA|TRBD1
CASSFTGQGNTEAFF
TGTGCCAGCAGCTTTACGGGACAGGGAAACACTGAAGCTTTCTTT
>TRBV5-1|TRBJ2-2|NA|NA
CASQFFASTGELFF
TGCGCCAGCCAGTTCTTCGCTTCCACCGGGGAGCTGTTTTTT
>TRBV19|TRBJ2-5|NA|NA
CASSTGDRQETQYF
TGTGCCAGTAGTACCGGCGACAGACAAGAGACCCAGTACTTC
>TRBV2|TRBJ1-6|NA|TRBD1
CASKGGDRKNSPLHF
TGTGCCAGCAAGGGTGGGGACAGGAAGAATTCACCCCTCCACTTT
>TRBV6-5|TRBJ2-3|NA|TRBD1
CASSYDGTGTDTQYF
TGTGCCAGCAGTTATGATGGGACAGGCACAGATACGCAGTATTTT
>TRBV30|TRBJ1-3|NA|NA
CAWTGISGNTIYF
TGTGCCTGGACCGGGATATCTGGAAACACCATATATTTT
>TRBV6-6|TRBJ2-3|NA|NA
CASRPRGFSVTDTQYF
TGTGCCAGCAGGCCCAGGGGTTTTTCGGTCACAGATACGCAGTATTTT
>TRBV7-2|TRBJ2-2|NA|TRBD1
CASSGRPGQGFTGELFF
TGTGCCAGCAGCGGACGACCGGGACAGGGTTTCACCGGGGAGCTGTTTTTT
>TRBV27|TRBJ2-1|NA|NA
CASSRGGSSYNEQFF
TGTGCCAGCAGCCGTGGGGGGAGCTCCTACAATGAGCAGTTCTTC
>TRBV11-3|TRBJ2-1|NA|TRBD2
CASSPEGLAGVEQFF
TGTGCCAGCAGCCCCGAGGGACTAGCGGGGGTAGAGCAGTTCTTC
>TRBV19|TRBJ2-5|NA|TRBD1
CASNDPTGGAETQYF
TGTGCCAGTAATGACCCGACAGGGGGCGCAGAGACCCAGTACTTC
>TRBV7-2|TRBJ1-4|NA|NA
CASSRTGLANEKLFF
TGTGCCAGCAGCCGTACAGGGTTGGCTAATGAAAAACTGTTTTTT
>TRBV12-5|TRBJ2-3|NA|NA
CASGSWPDTQYF
TGTGCTAGTGGTTCATGGCCAGATACGCAGTATTTT
>TRBV5-8|TRBJ1-3|NA|NA
CASRLRGTGNTIYF
TGTGCCAGCAGGTTGAGGGGGACTGGAAACACCATATATTTT
>TRBV7-9|TRBJ2-4|NA|NA
CASSLVGAARANIQYF
TGTGCCAGCAGCTTAGTAGGGGCTGCCCGGGCAAACATTCAGTACTTC
>TRBV6-6|TRBJ1-1|NA|TRBD1
CASSHQGAKDTEAFF
TGTGCCAGCAGCCATCAGGGGGCTAAAGACACTGAAGCTTTCTTT
>TRBV18|TRBJ2-7|NA|NA
CASSPPSLSNEQYF
TGTGCCAGCTCACCACCCTCCCTCTCTAACGAGCAGTACTTC